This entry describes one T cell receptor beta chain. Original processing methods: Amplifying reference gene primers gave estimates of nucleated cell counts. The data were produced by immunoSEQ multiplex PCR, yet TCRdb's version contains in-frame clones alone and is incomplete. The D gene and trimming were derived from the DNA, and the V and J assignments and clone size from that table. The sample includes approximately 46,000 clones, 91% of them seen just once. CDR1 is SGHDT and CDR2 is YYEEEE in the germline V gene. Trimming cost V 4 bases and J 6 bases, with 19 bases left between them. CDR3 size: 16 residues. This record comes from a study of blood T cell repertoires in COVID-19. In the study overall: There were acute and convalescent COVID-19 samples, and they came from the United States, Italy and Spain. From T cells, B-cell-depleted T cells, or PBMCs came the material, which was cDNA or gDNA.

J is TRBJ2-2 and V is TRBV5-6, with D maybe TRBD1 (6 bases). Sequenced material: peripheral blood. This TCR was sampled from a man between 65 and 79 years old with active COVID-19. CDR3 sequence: CASSGGQRANPGELFF. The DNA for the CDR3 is TGTGCCAGCAGCGGAGGACAGAGGGCCAATCCCGGGGAGCTGTTTTTT.